This TCR beta chain is drawn from a study of early T cells in non-severe SARS-CoV-2 infection. Study-level background: Unsorted whole blood bulk RNA was sequenced, with unpaired chains.

MiXCR, run by TCRdb on the 5' RACE reads, gives a single entry per CDR3 protein. The sample holds tens of thousands of distinct CDR3 sequences, more than 14% seen once. Study-wide results and caveats: Clonotype matching in VDJdb favored anti-spike CD8 responses and did not capture private and CD4 specificities.

V lost 0 bases and J lost 3; bases outside the gene matches: 6. Per the germline V gene, CDR1 is DFQATT and CDR2 is SNEGSKA (reference sequence). The CDR3 extends over 15 amino acids. In regard to this clonotype: Its antigen is still unknown.

The chain has TRBV20-1 and TRBJ2-3; the match to TRBD2 covers 7 bases. The receptor was derived from an adult who was a healthcare worker with PCR-confirmed SARS-CoV-2 infection or an uninfected control (not recorded which). The sequencing used whole blood, collected at baseline. The CDR3 DNA reads TGCAGTGCTAGAGAATTTCGGACTAGAACAGATACGCAGTATTTT. Translation gives CSAREFRTRTDTQYF.